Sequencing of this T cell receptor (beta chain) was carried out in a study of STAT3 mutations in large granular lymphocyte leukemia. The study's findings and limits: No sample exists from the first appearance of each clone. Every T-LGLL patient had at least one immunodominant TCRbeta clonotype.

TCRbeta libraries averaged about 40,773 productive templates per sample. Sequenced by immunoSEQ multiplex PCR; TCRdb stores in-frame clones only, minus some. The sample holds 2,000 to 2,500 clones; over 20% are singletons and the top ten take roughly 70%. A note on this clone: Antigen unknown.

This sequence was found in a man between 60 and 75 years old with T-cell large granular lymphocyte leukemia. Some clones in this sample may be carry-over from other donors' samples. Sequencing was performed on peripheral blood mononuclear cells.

CDR3: CAYPTGNINEQYV. The CDR3 DNA reads as TGTGCCTACCCGACAGGGAATATCAACGAGCAGTACGTC. The gene calls are TRBV30 and TRBJ2-7; 7 nucleotides line up with TRBD1. Germline CDR1 reads GTSNPN; CDR2 reads SVGIG (reference sequence). Trimming cost V 7 bases and J 5 bases; bases outside gene matches: 11. The CDR3 length is 13 residues.